These 28 T cell receptor beta chains were sequenced from one sample in a study of regulatory T cells in long-lasting Graves disease (dated by TCRdb to the early 2020s). The library came from multiplex PCR. The sequencer was an Illumina HiSeq 4000. To build TCR beta libraries, CDR3 regions were amplified by Arm-PCR using iRepertoire HTBI primers. TCRdb redid the processing of the public reads, applying fastp at Q25 and MiXCR, and retained in-frame beta chains. Identical CDR3 protein sequences are pooled into one entry, listed with their most common genes and DNA. Within this sample are just over 600,000 distinct CDR3 sequences, with approximately 15% of them counted one time only. Under 20% of the sample is in the top ten clones. The intended sense of this specimen's time point label: newly diagnosed GD, antithyroid drugs for less than 3 months. For both TCR sequencing and RNA sequencing, RNA was extracted from PBMCs in TRIzol.

This sample also appeared in a second study, on T cells in Graves' hyperthyroidism and ophthalmopathy.

The sequencing here drew on peripheral blood mononuclear cells (PBMCs), taken at new diagnosis, from a patient treated with antithyroid drugs. Every receptor here comes from a woman aged 25 to 39 with Graves disease. Donor details come from another sample of the same person, matched by shared clones.

The rearrangement uses TRBV18 and TRBJ2-4; D is possibly TRBD1 or TRBD2 (7 bases each). This CDR3 region has 16 residues. With 2 bases removed from V and 7 bases from J, the gap between germline ends came to 18 bases. Germline V CDR1 and CDR2: KGHSH, LQKENI. In DNA, the CDR3 is TGTGCCAGCTCACCAAAAGACAGGGAGGGGTGGAACATTCAGTACTTC. As protein: CASSPKDREGWNIQYF.

This clonotype came up a few times. J is TRBJ2-1 and V is TRBV24-1; 11 bases align to TRBD2. This CDR3 comprises 15 residues. V was pared by 9 bases and J by 9 bases, with 12 bases of the junction left unmatched. The germline gives CDR1 KGHDR, CDR2 SFDVKD. The CDR3 DNA is TGTGCCACCGGAAGGACTAGCGGGTACGTGGGTGAGCAGTTCTTC. Protein: CATGRTSGYVGEQFF.

As to this clonotype: A much larger clone lies one base from this, so it may be a read error. This chain links TRBV20-1 with TRBJ1-6; D gene uncertain. Per the germline V gene, CDR1 is DFQATT and CDR2 is SNEGSKA (reference sequence). The CDR3 has 11 amino acids. With 1 base removed from V and 8 bases from J, the gap between germline ends came to 3 bases. CDR3 region: CSARGDSPLHF. CDR3 nucleotides: TGCAGTGCTAGAGGGGATTCACCCCTCCACTTT.

This clonotype was detected many times. The gene calls are TRBV12-3 or TRBV12-4 and TRBJ1-5, with 7 nucleotides matching TRBD1. CDR3 length equals 17 residues. J gave up 1 base and V 3 bases, and 9 bases lay outside the gene matches. This chain's CDR3 is CASSFGTAFGSNQPQHF. The DNA of the CDR3 is TGTGCCAGCAGTTTCGGGACAGCCTTCGGGAGCAATCAGCCCCAGCATTTT.

Turning to this clonotype: One base away lies a much larger clone, so this may be a sequencing read error. V gene TRBV7-8 combines with J gene TRBJ2-7; possibly TRBD2 for D (6 bases). The length of the CDR3 is 16 residues. Germline CDR1 and CDR2: SGHVS and FQNEAQ. The CDR3 region is CASSYTILAGMNEQHF. DNA for the CDR3: TGTGCCAGCAGCTACACAATACTAGCCGGGATGAACGAGCAGCACTTC. Filled out from reference TRBV7-8 and TRBJ2-7, the complete variable domain reads GAGVSQSPRYKVAKRGQDVALRCDPISGHVSLFWYQQALGQGPEFLTYFQNEAQLDKSGLPSDRFFAERPEGSVSTLKIQRTQQEDSAVYLCASSYTILAGMNEQHFGPGTRLTVT.

There are many counts of this clonotype. CDR3 amino acids: CASSALAGANIQYF. The DNA for the CDR3 is TGTGCCAGCAGTGCCTTAGCGGGAGCGAACATTCAGTACTTC. The chain couples TRBV2 to TRBJ2-4; 9 nucleotides align to TRBD2. CDR1 is SNHLY, CDR2 FYNNEI, per germline. V lost 4 bases, J lost 7 bases, and 5 bases stayed unmatched. This CDR3 spans 14 amino acids.

This clonotype appeared a single time. The V and J genes are TRBV9 and TRBJ1-2, with 8 bases matching TRBD1. The CDR3 extends over 16 amino acids. CDR1 and CDR2 from the germline V gene are SGDLS and YYNGEE. J was trimmed by 6 bases and V by 4 bases; bases with no gene match: 14. The CDR3 bases are TGTGCCAGCAGCCTGCCCAGGGGGCAGAGAGGGCATGGCTACACCTTC. Protein: CASSLPRGQRGHGYTF.

This clonotype was recorded at least ten times. This chain uses TRBV6-2 or TRBV6-3 with TRBJ2-3; TRBD1 matches 8 bases. V lost 8 bases and J lost 6; bases outside the gene matches: 10. The length of the CDR3 is 14 residues. CDR1 MNHEY and CDR2 SVGEGT come from the germline V gene. CDR3: CASRGRGLLDTQYF. The CDR3 coding sequence is TGTGCCAGCCGCGGCAGGGGGCTGTTGGATACGCAGTATTTT.

The rearrangement joins TRBV27 to TRBJ1-6; maybe TRBD1 (6 bases). The V and J ends lost 0 bases and 4 bases respectively, with 13 bases between them. Germline CDR1 reads MNHEY; CDR2 reads SMNVEV (reference sequence). The CDR3 has 17 amino acids. The CDR3 reads CASSLSRGRSYNSPLHF. DNA of the CDR3: TGTGCCAGCAGTTTATCGAGGGGGAGAAGTTATAATTCACCCCTCCACTTT.

In regard to this clonotype: A read error may be the cause here, since a much bigger clone is one base away. The rearrangement joins TRBV28 to TRBJ2-7, with TRBD2 as a possible D gene (6 bases). Germline CDR1 reads MDHEN; CDR2 reads SYDVKM. V lost 4 bases, J lost 8 bases, and 12 bases lay in between. CDR3 length: 12 residues. In nucleotides, the CDR3 is TGTGCCAGCAGTTCTGCTAGCGTCAAGCAGTACTTC. Its translation: CASSSASVKQYF.

This clonotype has a count of ten or more. This rearrangement joins TRBV7-2 to TRBJ2-7; 9 bases align to TRBD2. This CDR3 is 15 amino acids long. Germline loops: CDR1 SGHTA, CDR2 FQGNSA. Losses at the gene ends were 5 bases for V and 1 base for J; bases not matched to a gene: 6. CDR3 bases: TGTGCCAGCAGCGCCTTTAGCGGGAGTTCCTACGAGCAGTACTTC. Protein product: CASSAFSGSSYEQYF.

This clonotype was detected many times. This chain joins TRBV12-3 or TRBV12-4 and TRBJ1-3, with D maybe TRBD1 (5 bases). The CDR3 covers 14 residues. V was trimmed by 5 bases and J by 3 bases, leaving 11 bases between them. The CDR3 DNA is TGTGCCAGCAGTCCACAAGGGGTTGGAAACACCATATATTTT. Its protein is CASSPQGVGNTIYF.

CDR3 amino acids: CAIRQGGVGYTF. CDR3 in DNA: TGTGCCATCCGACAGGGAGGAGTGGGCTACACCTTC. The V gene is TRBV6-2 or TRBV6-3, the J gene TRBJ1-2, with 7 positions matching TRBD1. Germline V gene lookup returns CDR1 MNHEY and CDR2 SVGEGT. This CDR3 is 12 amino acids long. Trimming took 10 bases from V and 8 from J; bases not matched to a gene: 10.

This clonotype has a count of ten or more. This chain connects TRBV28 to TRBJ1-1; 12 bases are a match to TRBD1. Losses at the gene ends were 5 bases for V and 4 bases for J; bases not matched to a gene: 5. Per the germline V gene, CDR1 is MDHEN and CDR2 is SYDVKM. The CDR3 is made up of 15 amino acids. The CDR3 DNA reads as TGTGCCAGCAGTCGGGACAGGGGGCTTCTCACTGAAGCTTTCTTT. Amino acid sequence: CASSRDRGLLTEAFF.

This clonotype turned up a few times. V and J are TRBV7-9 and TRBJ1-1; D unresolved. Trimming took off 5 bases at V and 3 bases at J, with 19 bases between the two ends. The CDR3 is 16 residues long. Germline assignment: CDR1 SEHNR and CDR2 FQNEAQ (reference sequence). In DNA, the CDR3 is TGTGCCAGCAGCGCCCGAACCGGTGGGGTGGACACTGAAGCTTTCTTT. Its translation is CASSARTGGVDTEAFF.

This clonotype was counted at least ten times. The V call is TRBV7-3, the J call TRBJ2-5; D is possibly TRBD1 or TRBD2 (5 bases each). Germline-derived CDR1 and CDR2 are SGHTA and FQGTGA. This CDR3 is 13 amino acids long. Trimming took 3 bases from V and 1 from J, leaving 6 bases between them. CDR3 sequence reads: CASSFGAQETQYF. CDR3 sequence (DNA): TGTGCCAGCAGCTTCGGGGCCCAAGAGACCCAGTACTTC.

The rearrangement links TRBV5-1 to TRBJ2-3; TRBD2 agrees at 7 bases. This CDR3 comprises 17 residues. The ends lost 5 bases at V and 4 bases at J; junction bases unmatched: 16. CDR1 and CDR2 from the germline V gene are SGHRS and YFSETQ. The CDR3 here is CASRRGLSGKPADTQYF. The CDR3 nucleotides are TGCGCCAGCAGAAGAGGGTTAAGCGGGAAACCTGCAGATACGCAGTATTTT.

The sample holds a few counts of this clonotype. This sequence joins TRBV28 and TRBJ2-7; 7 positions match TRBD2. This CDR3 has 19 residues. V lost 4 bases and J lost 2; bases outside the gene matches: 20. Germline values: CDR1 MDHEN, CDR2 SYDVKM. CDR3 residues: CASSYSMSEERDLAYEQYF. The CDR3, as DNA: TGTGCCAGCAGTTACTCAATGAGTGAAGAGCGGGATCTGGCCTACGAGCAGTACTTC.

To note about this clonotype: Only one base separates this from a far larger clonotype, so it likely reflects a read error. The chain recombines TRBV7-2 with TRBJ2-1; a possible D gene is TRBD2 (6 bases). Germline CDR1 reads SGHTA; CDR2 reads FQGNSA. V lost 2 bases to trimming and J lost 10 bases, with 15 bases between them. CDR3 length: 14 residues. CDR3 region: CASSLPPGVREQFF. In DNA form, the CDR3 reads TGTGCCAGCAGCTTACCCCCGGGGGTGAGAGAGCAGTTCTTC. The entire variable domain, with the rest obtained from reference TRBV7-2 and TRBJ2-1, is as follows: GAGVSQSPSNKVTEKGKDVELRCDPISGHTALYWYRQSLGQGLEFLIYFQGNSAPDKSGLPSDRFSAERTGGSVSTLTIQRTQQEDSAVYLCASSLPPGVREQFFGPGTRLTVL.

V usage is TRBV28 and J usage is TRBJ2-2; 10 bases fit TRBD2. CDR1 and CDR2 (germline): MDHEN, SYDVKM. V trimming: 6 bases; J trimming: 2 bases; junction bases outside the gene matches: 15. This CDR3 spans 19 amino acids. The CDR3: CASRETLASGRLNTGELFF. In DNA, the CDR3 is TGTGCCAGCAGAGAGACCCTTGCTAGCGGGAGATTAAACACCGGGGAGCTGTTTTTT.

The rearrangement links TRBV6-5 to TRBJ2-7; 7 bases line up with TRBD1. CDR3 length: 15 amino acids. V was clipped by 4 bases and J by 3 bases; unmatched bases: 9. Germline V lookup: CDR1 MNHEY, CDR2 SVGAGI. The CDR3 protein is CASSSFRQGLYEQYF. DNA of the CDR3: TGTGCCAGCAGTTCCTTTCGACAGGGCCTCTACGAGCAGTACTTC.

The gene calls are TRBV20-1 and TRBJ2-5; TRBD2 matches at 11 bases. Trimming cost V 0 bases and J 3 bases; bases outside gene matches: 18. CDR1 is DFQATT and CDR2 is SNEGSKA in the germline V gene (reference sequence). The CDR3 runs to 20 residues. The CDR3 coding sequence is TGCAGTGCTAGAGATAGGGCGTCGGGACTAGCGGCCGCGCCCGAAGAGACCCAGTACTTC. The encoded protein is CSARDRASGLAAAPEETQYF.

This clonotype was observed a few times. The chain has TRBV10-3 and TRBJ2-1; D is unresolved. Per the germline V gene, CDR1 is ENHRY and CDR2 is SYGVKD. The CDR3 is 13 residues long. The V and J ends lost 0 bases and 4 bases respectively, with 4 bases between them. The CDR3 here is CAISESPYNEQFF. Here the CDR3 DNA reads TGTGCCATCAGTGAGTCGCCTTACAATGAGCAGTTCTTC.

This clonotype was detected many times. The chain carries TRBV2 and TRBJ1-5; a possible D gene is TRBD1 (6 bases). The CDR3 covers 15 residues. V lost 6 bases to trimming and J lost 10 bases, with 22 bases between them. Germline V gene sequence: CDR1 SNHLY, CDR2 FYNNEI. DNA of the CDR3: TGTGCCAGCAGCGCCGGGACAACGTTTAGCGATCCCCAGCATTTT. Its protein is CASSAGTTFSDPQHF.

There are many counts of this clonotype. The chain uses TRBV7-6 and TRBJ1-2, with 8 bases lining up with TRBD1. This CDR3 spans 15 amino acids. Germline V gene sequence: CDR1 SGHVS, CDR2 FNYEAQ. The junction had 8 bases not matched to a gene; V was cut back by 4 bases and J by 4 bases. The CDR3 nucleotides read TGTGCCAGCAGCTCAGGGCAGGGGGCCTCCTATGGCTACACCTTC. Translation: CASSSGQGASYGYTF.

The rearrangement uses TRBV28 and TRBJ1-2, with D unresolved. This CDR3 spans 11 amino acids. The V gene lost 7 bases and the J gene lost 8 bases, with 11 bases spanning the gap. Germline V gene data show CDR1 as MDHEN and CDR2 as SYDVKM. In DNA form, the CDR3 reads TGTGCCAGCATTACGGCTGGGGGCTACACCTTC. As protein: CASITAGGYTF.

Concerning this clonotype: A much bigger clone sits one base away, suggesting this may be a read error. The V gene is TRBV20-1, the J gene TRBJ2-1; 11 bases fit TRBD2. The V gene's germline CDR1 is DFQATT and CDR2 SNEGSKA (reference sequence). The V segment lost 5 bases and the J segment 7 bases; nucleotides outside the gene matches: 10. The CDR3 extends over 15 amino acids. The CDR3 sequence is CSALKLAGAVNEQFF. CDR3 nucleotide sequence: TGCAGTGCTCTAAAACTAGCGGGAGCGGTGAATGAGCAGTTCTTC.

This clonotype was detected many times. The rearrangement links TRBV7-2 to TRBJ2-1; 14 bases match TRBD2. CDR3 length: 15 amino acids. The germline CDR1 and CDR2 sequences are SGHTA and FQGNSA. V lost 5 bases, J lost 10 bases, and 7 bases stayed unmatched. The CDR3 reads CASSLGTSGRGEQFF. The CDR3 DNA sequence: TGTGCCAGCAGCCTTGGGACTAGCGGGAGAGGAGAGCAGTTCTTC.